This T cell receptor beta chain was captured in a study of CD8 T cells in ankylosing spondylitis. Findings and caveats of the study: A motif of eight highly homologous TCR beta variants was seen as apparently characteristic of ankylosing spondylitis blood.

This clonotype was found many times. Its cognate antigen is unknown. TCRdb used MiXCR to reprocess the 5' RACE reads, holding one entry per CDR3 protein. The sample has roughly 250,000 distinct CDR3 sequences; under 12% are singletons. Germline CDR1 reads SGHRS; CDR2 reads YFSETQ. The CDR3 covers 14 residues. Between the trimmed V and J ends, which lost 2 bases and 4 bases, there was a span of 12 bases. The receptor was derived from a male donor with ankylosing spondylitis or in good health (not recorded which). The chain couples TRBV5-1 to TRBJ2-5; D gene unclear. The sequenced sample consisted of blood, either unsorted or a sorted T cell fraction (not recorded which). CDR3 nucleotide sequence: TGCGCCAGCAGCTTTGGGCAGCTAGGAGAGACCCAGTACTTC. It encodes CASSFGQLGETQYF.